Listed below are T cell receptor beta chains from one sample, sequenced in a study of lymphopenia after photon versus proton radiotherapy. Profiling relied on immunoSEQ multiplex PCR, and the TCRdb table lists in-frame clones only, not all of them. The table lists about 50,000 clones, about four fifths of them singletons. The sequencing used peripheral blood, collected from a patient treated with photon-based radiotherapy. These receptors were taken from a middle-aged man with gastric cancer. The conserved cysteine and the conserved F or W are not part of the CDR3 here. Each record gives: CDR3 protein, J gene, V gene.

ASSLGGGNTIY | TRBJ1-3 | TRBV7-6
ASSSIQGAGTEAF | TRBJ1-1 | TRBV18
ASSVFERTYNEQF | TRBJ2-1 | TRBV9
ASSASGFGTDTQY | TRBJ2-3 | TRBV19
SARTGPREQY | TRBJ2-7 | TRBV29-1
ASSPPPSGDTQY | TRBJ2-3 | TRBV18
ASSPPSAGGKQY | TRBJ2-7 | TRBV18
ASSQVNWLNTGELF | TRBJ2-2 | TRBV4-1
ASRKTGETEAF | TRBJ1-1 | TRBV6-5
ASSRGPGNTEAF | TRBJ1-1 | TRBV5-1
ASSYSKWTEAF | TRBJ1-1 | TRBV6-5
ASSPRQGRATEAF | TRBJ1-1 | TRBV7-2
ASSPTGTGQYGYT | TRBJ1-2 | TRBV4-2
ASSLRTGGYT | TRBJ1-2 | TRBV28
ASSPFAGEGTEAF | TRBJ1-1 | TRBV7-9